One and the same sample provided the 23 T cell receptor beta chains below, sequenced in a study of blood T cell repertoires in COVID-19. Assay: immunoSEQ multiplex PCR; the TCRdb copy retains only in-frame clones and omits some. Here the sample spans 400,000 to 550,000 clones, around 89% being singletons. The sequenced material came from peripheral blood. The receptor source for this set is a woman in her twenties or thirties with acute or convalescent COVID-19.

This sequence joins TRBV7-8 and TRBJ2-3; a possible D gene is TRBD2 (5 bases). Germline CDR1 is SGHVS and CDR2 is FQNEAQ. The V end was cut by 0 bases, the J end by 6 bases, with 16 bases between. The CDR3 has 16 residues. CDR3 region: CASSLATTGFRDTQYF. The CDR3 DNA is TGTGCCAGCAGCTTAGCGACTACCGGATTTCGGGATACGCAGTATTTT.

V is TRBV2 and J is TRBJ1-1; D might be TRBD1 (6 bases). V dropped 6 bases and J dropped 1 base, with 9 bases sitting between them. Per germline, CDR1 SNHLY and CDR2 FYNNEI. This CDR3 has 13 amino acids. CDR3 amino acids: CASREQGNTEAFF. The CDR3 nucleotides read TGTGCCAGCAGGGAACAGGGGAACACTGAAGCTTTCTTT.

This sequence joins TRBV3-1 (or the pseudogene TRBV3-2) and TRBJ2-5; D might be TRBD1 (6 bases). V shed 6 bases and J shed 1 base, with 15 bases lying between them. The germline CDR1 and CDR2 sequences are LGHDT and YNNKEL (reference sequence). The CDR3 has 15 amino acids. CDR3 sequence: CASSFRGSIQETQYF. The CDR3 DNA follows: TGTGCCAGCAGTTTCAGGGGCTCCATCCAAGAGACCCAGTACTTC.

V and J are TRBV20-1 and TRBJ2-5; TRBD2 might be the D (6 bases). CDR3 size: 16 residues. The V gene lost 3 bases and the J gene lost 0 bases, with 17 bases spanning the gap. CDR1 is DFQATT, CDR2 SNEGSKA, per germline (reference sequence). CDR3 DNA: TGCAGTGCTAGTGCTCCCCTGGGGGGAGACCAAGAGACCCAGTACTTC. It yields the protein CSASAPLGGDQETQYF.

CDR3 DNA sequence: TGCAGCGTTGATGCCAGGGGGATTTCTGGCTACACCTTC. Its protein product is CSVDARGISGYTF. The chain employs TRBV29-1 and TRBJ1-2; 7 nucleotides line up with TRBD1. This CDR3 has 13 amino acids. With V trimmed by 3 bases and J by 7 bases, 8 bases remained unmatched. CDR1 and CDR2 from the germline V gene are SQVTM and ANQGSEA.

The chain employs TRBV4-2 and TRBJ2-3; D is possibly TRBD1 (6 bases). This CDR3 contains 19 residues. Deletions cut 0 bases from V and 1 base from J, with 20 bases between. The V gene's germline CDR1 is LGHNA and CDR2 YNFKEQ. CDR3 amino acids: CASSQEGPYREKGTDTQYF. The CDR3 DNA is TGTGCCAGCAGCCAAGAGGGCCCTTACAGGGAAAAGGGCACAGATACGCAGTATTTT.

This chain uses TRBV28 with TRBJ2-5; D ambiguous. The length of the CDR3 is 12 residues. Trimming cost V 6 bases and J 5 bases, with 10 bases left between them. CDR1 is MDHEN, CDR2 SYDVKM, per germline. The CDR3 loop is CASRQAPETQYF. The DNA of the CDR3 is TGTGCCAGCAGGCAGGCTCCCGAGACCCAGTACTTC.

The table lists this clone with a count of one. Other DNA sequences in the sample encode the same CDR3. This chain uses TRBV4-1 with TRBJ2-7, with 8 bases fitting TRBD1. The germline gives CDR1 MGHRA, CDR2 YSYEKL. With 6 bases clipped from V and 2 bases from J, the junction kept 6 bases outside the gene matches. The CDR3 has 14 residues. The CDR3: CASSSGTGTYEQYF. CDR3 in DNA: TGCGCCAGCAGTTCCGGGACAGGAACCTACGAGCAGTACTTC.

The chain uses TRBV13 and TRBJ2-7, with 9 bases aligning to TRBD1. J gave up 5 bases and V 3 bases, and 8 bases lay outside the gene matches. The CDR3 is 15 amino acids. CDR1 is PRHDT, CDR2 FYEKMQ, per germline (reference sequence). The CDR3 bases are TGTGCCAGCAGCTTGTCGGGACAGGGTCTGAACGAGCAGTACTTC. It is translated as CASSLSGQGLNEQYF.

The chain carries TRBV9 and TRBJ1-2, with 10 bases that match TRBD1. Germline V gives CDR1 SGDLS, CDR2 YYNGEE. The CDR3 is 22 residues long. V trimming: 0 bases; J trimming: 3 bases; junction bases outside the gene matches: 23. The CDR3 reads CASSVADSPLYTDRGRDYGYTF. CDR3 sequence (DNA): TGTGCCAGCAGCGTAGCCGATTCCCCCCTATACACCGACAGGGGGCGCGACTATGGCTACACCTTC.

The CDR3 reads CASSLARASTDTQYF. The CDR3, as DNA: TGCGCCAGCAGCTTGGCCAGGGCTAGCACAGATACGCAGTATTTT. The genes are TRBV5-1 and TRBJ2-3; a possible D gene is TRBD1 (5 bases). This CDR3 region has 15 residues. In germline, CDR1 is SGHRS, CDR2 YFSETQ. V gave up 0 bases and J gave up 0 bases, with 8 bases separating them.

The chain employs TRBV6-5 and TRBJ1-1; D gene ambiguous. This CDR3 contains 15 residues. The V end was cut by 7 bases, the J end by 6 bases, with 21 bases between. Looked up from germline, CDR1 is MNHEY and CDR2 is SVGAGI. CDR3 bases: TGTGCCAGCATCACCACAGCCTTCCAGTACGCTGAAGCTTTCTTT. It codes for CASITTAFQYAEAFF.

The V call is TRBV6-5, the J call TRBJ1-3; possible D gene TRBD1, 5 bases. The V and J ends lost 7 bases and 3 bases respectively, with 16 bases between them. The CDR3 totals 15 residues. From germline, CDR1 is MNHEY and CDR2 SVGAGI. In DNA, the CDR3 is TGTGCCAGCACCGCAGGGTCTCTGGGTGGAAACACCATATATTTT. It encodes CASTAGSLGGNTIYF.

The chain employs TRBV3-1 (or the pseudogene TRBV3-2) and TRBJ2-3; 11 bases match TRBD2. This CDR3 is built from 16 residues. V gave up 0 bases and J gave up 2 bases; unmatched junction bases: 1. Looked up from germline, CDR1 is LGHDT and CDR2 is YNNKEL (reference sequence). Here the CDR3 DNA reads TGTGCCAGCAGCCAAGATAGCGGGGGGGCCACAGATACGCAGTATTTT. Translating gives CASSQDSGGATDTQYF.

The chain uses TRBV7-9 and TRBJ2-7, with TRBD2 matching 9 bases. CDR3 length: 14 residues. Germline CDR1 and CDR2: SEHNR and FQNEAQ (reference sequence). Trimming removed 5 bases from V and 6 bases from J; junction bases left unmatched: 8. CDR3 residues: CASSPSGRGGEQYF. CDR3 sequence (DNA): TGTGCCAGCAGCCCCAGCGGGCGGGGGGGCGAGCAGTACTTC.

This chain links TRBV28 with TRBJ2-6; TRBD2 is a possible D gene (6 bases). The V gene's germline CDR1 is MDHEN and CDR2 SYDVKM. The CDR3 is 15 amino acids. Trimming took 7 bases from V and 0 from J, leaving 10 bases between them. CDR3 loop: CASNRDSSGANVLTF. As DNA, the CDR3 is TGTGCCAGCAATCGGGACTCCTCTGGGGCCAACGTCCTGACTTTC.

The chain has TRBV13 and TRBJ1-1; no firm D call. The CDR3 is 14 amino acids. Trimming pared 5 bases from V and 0 bases from J, leaving 10 bases between. CDR1 PRHDT and CDR2 FYEKMQ come from the germline V gene (reference sequence). Here the CDR3 reads CASSAQKMNTEAFF. The CDR3 region has the DNA TGTGCCAGCAGCGCCCAGAAGATGAACACTGAAGCTTTCTTT.

This CDR3 is CASSLTGEDGNQPQHF. CDR3 sequence (DNA): TGTGCCAGCAGTTTGACGGGAGAGGATGGCAATCAGCCCCAGCATTTT. The rearrangement links TRBV27 to TRBJ1-5; D unclear. Trimming shortened V by 3 bases and J by 2 bases, and 14 bases separated the two germline ends. CDR1 MNHEY and CDR2 SMNVEV come from the germline V gene (reference sequence). This CDR3 spans 16 amino acids.

The chain combines TRBV28 with TRBJ1-1; the D gene is possibly TRBD1 (5 bases). Germline loops: CDR1 MDHEN, CDR2 SYDVKM. V was clipped by 4 bases and J by 1 base, with 10 bases between them. The CDR3 contains 14 residues. The CDR3 loop is CASSSGHRNTEAFF. The CDR3 DNA is TGTGCCAGCAGTTCTGGACACCGGAACACTGAAGCTTTCTTT.

This CDR3 reads CASSPLAGFNQPQHF. CDR3 coding DNA: TGTGCCAGCAGCCCCCTTGCAGGGTTCAATCAGCCCCAGCATTTT. The chain joins TRBV11-2 to TRBJ1-5; TRBD1 might be the D (5 bases). The CDR3 is 15 amino acids. Trimming shortened V by 5 bases and J by 3 bases, and 14 bases separated the two germline ends. Germline assignment: CDR1 SGHAT and CDR2 FQNNGV.

The rearrangement uses TRBV6-2 or TRBV6-3 and TRBJ2-2; the D is unclear. This CDR3 has 18 amino acids. Germline lookup yields CDR1 MNHEY and CDR2 SVGEGT. Trimming stripped 2 bases from V and 4 bases from J, with 20 bases between. The CDR3: CASSYPPPDQRGTGELFF. DNA of the CDR3: TGTGCCAGCAGTTACCCCCCGCCTGACCAGAGAGGCACCGGGGAGCTGTTTTTT.

The chain uses TRBV7-9 and TRBJ1-1; D gene unclear. The V gene's germline CDR1 is SEHNR and CDR2 FQNEAQ (reference sequence). The CDR3 extends over 14 amino acids. V lost 5 bases, J lost 2 bases, and 12 bases lay in between. The CDR3 here is CASSPPPVNTEAFF. CDR3 nucleotide sequence: TGTGCCAGCAGCCCACCCCCAGTTAACACTGAAGCTTTCTTT. The full variable domain, in which reference TRBV7-9 and TRBJ1-1 provide the parts outside the CDR3, is DTGVSQNPRHKITKRGQNVTFRCDPISEHNRLYWYRQTLGQGPEFLTYFQNEAQLEKSRLLSDRFSAERPKGSFSTLEIQRTEQGDSAMYLCASSPPPVNTEAFFGQGTRLTVV.

V is TRBV28 and J is TRBJ2-7, with D possibly matching TRBD2 (5 bases). V was cut by 6 bases and J by 3 bases, with 18 bases left in between. The germline V gene encodes CDR1 MDHEN and CDR2 SYDVKM. CDR3 length: 15 residues. The CDR3 nucleotides are TGTGCCAGCAGACCCCCCCTAGGACGGGACTACGAGCAGTACTTC. Protein sequence: CASRPPLGRDYEQYF.